The 32 T cell receptor beta chains presented below share a single source sample, sequenced in a study of T cell changes during pregnancy in multiple sclerosis. Libraries were prepared by immunoSEQ multiplex PCR; TCRdb keeps only in-frame clonotypes and omits some of them. Of roughly 25,000 clones listed, roughly 89% are singletons. This specimen was CD8+ T cells from peripheral blood mononuclear cells, taken in the second trimester of pregnancy. All receptors derive from a female donor with multiple sclerosis, enrolled in a pregnancy study.

V is TRBV29-1 and J is TRBJ2-1; D is ambiguous. Germline V gives CDR1 SQVTM, CDR2 ANQGSEA. The ends were cut back, 4 bases at V and 8 bases at J, with 15 bases in the middle. The CDR3 loop spans 13 amino acids. Here the CDR3 DNA reads TGCAGCGTTGTATCCGAAGGCGGTTATGAGCAGTTCTTC. Translated, it gives CSVVSEGGYEQFF.

The chain uses TRBV2 and TRBJ2-7; no clear D. V dropped 4 bases and J dropped 6 bases, with 13 bases sitting between them. CDR1 and CDR2 from the germline V gene are SNHLY and FYNNEI. The CDR3 has 13 amino acids. CDR3 nucleotides: TGTGCCAGCAGTGGTAGCCCGATCGTCGAGCAGTACTTC. This codes for CASSGSPIVEQYF.

The chain employs TRBV28 and TRBJ1-3; D remains ambiguous. In germline, CDR1 is MDHEN, CDR2 SYDVKM. The CDR3 has 15 residues. Trimming pared 3 bases from V and 2 bases from J, leaving 11 bases between. The CDR3 spells CASSFRGAAGNTIYF. The DNA of the CDR3 is TGTGCCAGCAGTTTTCGGGGAGCGGCTGGAAACACCATATATTTT.

This chain links TRBV28 with TRBJ2-5; 7 nucleotides line up with TRBD1. With 2 bases clipped from V and 5 bases from J, the junction kept 11 bases outside the gene matches. From germline, CDR1 is MDHEN and CDR2 SYDVKM. CDR3 size: 16 residues. The CDR3 DNA follows: TGTGCCAGCAGTTTACCACAGGGGTCTTCTGATGAGACCCAGTACTTC. Amino acid sequence: CASSLPQGSSDETQYF.

The chain employs TRBV11-3 and TRBJ2-7; 10 bases are a match to TRBD1. From germline, CDR1 is SGHNT and CDR2 YENEEA. The J segment lost 0 bases and the V segment lost 4 bases, leaving 9 bases of the junction unmatched. This CDR3 is built from 17 residues. In DNA, the CDR3 is TGTGCCAGCAGCTGGGGGGGTGACAGGGGGCACTCCTACGAGCAGTACTTC. This codes for CASSWGGDRGHSYEQYF.

V gene TRBV19 combines with J gene TRBJ1-1; weak D call: TRBD1 (5 bases). Germline loops: CDR1 LNHDA, CDR2 SQIVND (reference sequence). The CDR3 runs 14 residues. Trimming removed 3 bases at V and 0 bases at J, with 8 bases between. The CDR3 is CASSIGGLNTEAFF. The CDR3 DNA is TGTGCCAGTAGTATCGGGGGATTGAACACTGAAGCTTTCTTT.

V and J are TRBV18 and TRBJ1-5, with unresolved D. Trimming cost V 2 bases and J 4 bases, with 9 bases left between them. Germline V lookup: CDR1 KGHSH, CDR2 LQKENI. The CDR3 runs 14 residues. CDR3 in amino acids: CASSPGAANQPQHF. The CDR3 bases are TGTGCCAGCTCACCAGGAGCAGCTAATCAGCCCCAGCATTTT.

The rearrangement uses TRBV9 and TRBJ2-7; 7 nucleotides line up with TRBD2. With 0 bases clipped from V and 5 bases from J, the junction kept 2 bases outside the gene matches. CDR1 SGDLS and CDR2 YYNGEE come from the germline V gene. This CDR3 comprises 13 residues. The CDR3 DNA reads as TGTGCCAGCAGCGTAGATGGGAGGGACGAGCAGTACTTC. It specifies CASSVDGRDEQYF.

The rearrangement joins TRBV6-1 to TRBJ2-1, with 7 positions matching TRBD2. Germline V gene sequence: CDR1 MNHNS, CDR2 SASEGT. Trimming removed 4 bases from V and 8 bases from J; junction bases left unmatched: 8. The CDR3 length is 14 residues. CDR3 sequence: CASSARTRADEQFF. The CDR3 DNA sequence: TGTGCCAGCAGTGCCCGGACTAGGGCGGATGAGCAGTTCTTC.

The chain has TRBV6-6 and TRBJ2-1; D call uncertain. Trimming removed 2 bases at V and 8 bases at J, with 10 bases between. The germline V gene has CDR1 MNHNY and CDR2 SVGAGI (reference sequence). The CDR3 is 13 amino acids. The CDR3 nucleotides read TGTGCCAGCAGTTACAGTAGCAAGTATGAGCAGTTCTTC. It yields the protein CASSYSSKYEQFF.

This rearrangement joins TRBV21-1 to TRBJ2-7; the table's D call, TRBD2, was not checked against the DNA. TRBV21-1 is tagged as a pseudogene. The CDR3 extends over 17 amino acids. CDR3 loop: CASSKLPSGTYSYEQYF. CDR3 coding DNA: TGTGCCAGCAGCAAATTACCTAGCGGGACTTACTCCTACGAGCAGTACTTC.

The chain joins TRBV4-2 to TRBJ2-1; unclear D gene. This CDR3 is built from 11 residues. CDR1 LGHNA and CDR2 YNFKEQ come from the germline V gene. V lost 6 bases and J 5 bases, leaving 5 bases between the germline ends. This chain's CDR3 is CASRADNEQFF. CDR3 bases: TGTGCCAGCAGGGCCGACAATGAGCAGTTCTTC.

The chain links TRBV28 to TRBJ2-7, with a weak D call TRBD2 (5 bases). V lost 9 bases and J lost 0, with 12 bases in between. The CDR3 is made up of 13 amino acids. CDR1 MDHEN and CDR2 SYDVKM come from the germline V gene. CDR3 in DNA: TGTGCCAGTACCTCGGGGATCTCCTACGAGCAGTACTTC. It encodes CASTSGISYEQYF.

The chain combines TRBV30 with TRBJ2-7; D possibly corresponds to TRBD2 (5 bases). Germline values: CDR1 GTSNPN, CDR2 SVGIG (reference sequence). The V gene lost 1 base and the J gene lost 6 bases, with 7 bases spanning the gap. The CDR3 consists of 11 residues. The CDR3 reads CAWSAEAEQYF. DNA of the CDR3: TGTGCCTGGAGTGCGGAGGCCGAGCAGTACTTC.

CDR3 nucleotide sequence: TGTGCCAGTAGTAATCCCGGGACTAGCGGGAGGACCTACAATGAGCAGTTCTTC. The encoded protein is CASSNPGTSGRTYNEQFF. This chain joins TRBV19 and TRBJ2-1, with 15 nucleotides matching TRBD2. In germline, CDR1 is LNHDA, CDR2 SQIVND (reference sequence). The CDR3 loop spans 18 amino acids. Trimming cost V 4 bases and J 2 bases; bases outside gene matches: 6. Combining the CDR3 with reference TRBV19 and TRBJ2-1 gives the whole variable domain DGGITQSPKYLFRKEGQNVTLSCEQNLNHDAMYWYRQDPGQGLRLIYYSQIVNDFQKGDIAEGYSVSREKKESFPLTVTSAQKNPTAFYLCASSNPGTSGRTYNEQFFGPGTRLTVL.

This chain links TRBV27 with TRBJ2-3, with TRBD2 as a possible D gene (6 bases). CDR1 is MNHEY and CDR2 is SMNVEV in the germline V gene (reference sequence). This CDR3 region has 16 residues. The V end lost 6 bases, the J end lost 4 bases, and 20 bases lay between the germline ends. The CDR3 spells CASRGRLDRHPDTQYF. The CDR3 DNA reads as TGTGCCAGCAGGGGGAGACTAGACCGACATCCAGATACGCAGTATTTT.

The chain couples TRBV28 to TRBJ2-7; D is unresolved. Germline-derived CDR1 and CDR2 are MDHEN and SYDVKM. With 0 bases removed from V and 6 bases from J, the gap between germline ends came to 21 bases. The CDR3 has 17 residues. The CDR3 nucleotides are TGTGCCAGCAGTTTATGGTCGTCCCGGAGCCCTATTGGCGAGCAGTACTTC. Encoded protein: CASSLWSSRSPIGEQYF.

This sequence joins TRBV7-9 and TRBJ2-1; weak D call: TRBD2 (6 bases). Trimming removed 0 bases at V and 5 bases at J, with 8 bases between. The CDR3 extends over 14 amino acids. Germline values: CDR1 SEHNR, CDR2 FQNEAQ (reference sequence). CDR3 protein: CASSLALANNEQFF. The CDR3 DNA is TGTGCCAGCAGCTTAGCACTAGCTAACAATGAGCAGTTCTTC.

The chain is built from TRBV29-1 and TRBJ2-3; weak D call: TRBD2 (5 bases). The length of the CDR3 is 11 residues. V was clipped by 4 bases and J by 11 bases, with 13 bases between them. CDR1 SQVTM and CDR2 ANQGSEA come from the germline V gene. DNA for the CDR3: TGCAGCGTTGTACAGACTACACTGCAGTATTTT. Protein: CSVVQTTLQYF.

V usage is TRBV5-1 and J usage is TRBJ2-3, with D uncertain. Between the trimmed V and J ends, which lost 0 bases and 11 bases, there was a span of 16 bases. The CDR3 totals 14 residues. The V gene's germline CDR1 is SGHRS and CDR2 YFSETQ. The CDR3 sequence is CASSLVYGSPGQYF. The CDR3 DNA sequence: TGCGCCAGCAGCTTGGTCTACGGATCCCCGGGGCAGTATTTT.

This chain connects TRBV28 to TRBJ2-7; the match to TRBD2 covers 10 bases. CDR1 and CDR2 from the germline V gene are MDHEN and SYDVKM. The CDR3 sequence is 13 residues long. V gave up 9 bases and J gave up 7 bases; unmatched junction bases: 9. DNA of the CDR3: TGTGCCAGTCTGGGACTAGCGAGCTGGGAGCAGTACTTC. It codes for CASLGLASWEQYF.

This chain uses TRBV5-1 with TRBJ2-1, with D tentatively TRBD1 (5 bases). Germline V lookup: CDR1 SGHRS, CDR2 YFSETQ. V was cut by 0 bases and J by 8 bases, with 12 bases left in between. The CDR3 sequence is 14 residues long. The CDR3 nucleotides read TGCGCCAGCAGCTTGGGGGTTCAGGGATATGAGCAGTTCTTC. It codes for CASSLGVQGYEQFF. Using reference TRBV5-1 and TRBJ2-1 for the parts outside the CDR3, the full variable domain is KAGVTQTPRYLIKTRGQQVTLSCSPISGHRSVSWYQQTPGQGLQFLFEYFSETQRNKGNFPGRFSGRQFSNSRSEMNVSTLELGDSALYLCASSLGVQGYEQFFGPGTRLTVL.

The chain has TRBV6-4 and TRBJ2-5; weak D call: TRBD1 (6 bases). Trimming left V 3 bases short and J 5 bases short, with 10 bases between. CDR3 length equals 13 residues. CDR1 MRHNA and CDR2 SNTAGT come from the germline V gene. In DNA, the CDR3 is TGTGCCAGCAGTGAGGGGGCGGAGGAGACCCAGTACTTC. Amino acid sequence: CASSEGAEETQYF.

This chain connects TRBV19 to TRBJ2-7; weak D call: TRBD1 (7 bases). The V gene's germline CDR1 is LNHDA and CDR2 SQIVND (reference sequence). Trimming pared 1 base from V and 4 bases from J, leaving 11 bases between. This CDR3 is built from 14 residues. The CDR3 DNA reads TGTGCCAGTAGTATAGGCAGGGGGGCATACGAGCAGTACTTC. This gives the protein CASSIGRGAYEQYF.

This sequence joins TRBV28 and TRBJ2-5, with D maybe TRBD1 (6 bases). Trimming shortened V by 1 base and J by 9 bases, and 15 bases separated the two germline ends. Germline CDR1 and CDR2: MDHEN and SYDVKM. The CDR3 has 14 residues. CDR3 region: CASSLSIGGMAQYF. The CDR3 DNA follows: TGTGCCAGCAGTTTATCTATAGGGGGTATGGCCCAGTACTTC.

V is TRBV7-9 and J is TRBJ2-1; 8 nucleotides align to TRBD1. The V gene's germline CDR1 is SEHNR and CDR2 FQNEAQ (reference sequence). This CDR3 comprises 14 residues. V was pared by 1 base and J by 7 bases, with 3 bases of the junction left unmatched. The CDR3 here is CASSLGTGRNEQFF. CDR3 coding DNA: TGTGCCAGCAGCTTAGGGACAGGGAGGAATGAGCAGTTCTTC.

V is TRBV11-2 and J is TRBJ1-2, with unresolved D. Germline V lookup: CDR1 SGHAT, CDR2 FQNNGV. The CDR3 covers 11 residues. V lost 1 base to trimming and J lost 12 bases, with 9 bases between them. CDR3 DNA: TGTGCCAGCAGCTTAGGGAGAGTCAACACCTTC. Protein product: CASSLGRVNTF.

The rearrangement uses TRBV4-2 and TRBJ2-3; 11 bases are a match to TRBD2. There are 16 residues in the CDR3. V shed 4 bases, J shed 1 base, and the junction held 4 bases outside the gene matches. Germline CDR1 and CDR2: LGHNA and YNFKEQ. Here the CDR3 reads CASSPQLAGGTDTQYF. The CDR3, as DNA: TGTGCCAGCAGCCCGCAACTAGCGGGGGGCACAGATACGCAGTATTTT.

J is TRBJ1-5 and V is TRBV6-4; no clear D gene. Germline lookup yields CDR1 MRHNA and CDR2 SNTAGT. The V end lost 5 bases, the J end lost 3 bases, and 14 bases lay between the germline ends. CDR3 size: 15 residues. Here the CDR3 reads CASSPTADPNQPQHF. The CDR3, as DNA: TGTGCCAGCAGTCCTACAGCGGACCCCAATCAGCCCCAGCATTTT.

V gene TRBV27 combines with J gene TRBJ2-1, with TRBD2 identical over 8 bases. This CDR3 region has 16 residues. CDR1 and CDR2 from the germline V gene are MNHEY and SMNVEV (reference sequence). J gave up 1 base and V 6 bases, and 8 bases lay outside the gene matches. The CDR3 DNA reads as TGTGCCAGCAGACCTATCTTAGCGGGATCCTACAATGAGCAGTTCTTC. Its protein product is CASRPILAGSYNEQFF.

CDR3 DNA: TGTGCCAGCACCATGGGACAGGAGAACACTGAAGCTTTCTTT. Translating it yields CASTMGQENTEAFF. This sequence joins TRBV21-1 and TRBJ1-1; the DNA was not compared with TRBD1, the D call given in the table. TRBV21-1 is assigned pseudogene status. The length of the CDR3 is 14 residues.

Worth noting for this clone: Other DNA sequences from this sample encode an identical CDR3 as well. This rearrangement joins TRBV6-4 to TRBJ2-3, with 12 nucleotides matching TRBD2. V dropped 5 bases and J dropped 1; count of bases not matched to a gene: 1. The CDR3 has 15 residues. Germline CDR1 MRHNA, CDR2 SNTAGT. The CDR3 protein is CASSRTSGGTDTQYF. CDR3 DNA: TGTGCCAGCAGTCGGACTAGCGGGGGCACAGATACGCAGTATTTT.